This T cell receptor (beta chain) was obtained from a study of shared clonotypes between healthy human individuals. Study-level background: Per donor, CD8 memory used one plate, CD8 naive used two, CD4 memory used three and CD4 naive used three. Overall study findings and caveats: Clonotypes which were not shared had lower generation probabilities than clonotypes that all four donors shared. When naive CD4 clonotypes were compared across a few donors, 4% to 5.5% were shared.

TCRdb keeps only in-frame clones here, not all; method: immunoSEQ multiplex PCR. Of some 1.5 million clones listed, approximately 98% are singletons. Splitting the CD4+ cells yielded a CD45RA+ naive subset and a CD45RA-negative memory subset. As regards this clone: Its antigen is not known.

The J segment lost 1 base and the V segment lost 4 bases, leaving 10 bases of the junction unmatched. CDR1 is SGHNT and CDR2 is YYREEE in the germline V gene (reference sequence). The CDR3 runs to 16 residues. Sequenced: naive CD4+ T cells sorted from blood. Subset in this sample: CD45RA+ positively selected. J is TRBJ2-5 and V is TRBV5-4, with 7 bases fitting TRBD1. The receptor was isolated from a man younger than 40 in good health. CDR3 region: CASSQGQKTTQETQYF. CDR3 in DNA: TGTGCCAGCAGCCAGGGACAGAAGACTACCCAAGAGACCCAGTACTTC.